This T cell receptor (beta chain) comes out of a study of healthy donors' naive CD4 and CD8 T cells. Starting from about 0.55 ug of total RNA, TCR libraries were made with linear amplification. TCRdb recomputed calls from the reads with MiXCR, one row per CDR3 protein. Of some 190,000 distinct CDR3 sequences in the sample, about 70% were seen once. Sequenced input: naive CD4+ and CD8+ T cells sorted from blood, pooled from several donors. This TCR was recovered from a pool of human donors in good health; the sample pools cells from several healthy donors.

Here the CDR3 reads CSVEDRQGAYEQYF. The CDR3 DNA is TGCAGCGTTGAAGATCGGCAGGGGGCTTACGAGCAGTACTTC. The V and J genes are TRBV29-1 and TRBJ2-7; 8 bases line up with TRBD1. The CDR3 covers 14 residues. Germline V gene lookup returns CDR1 SQVTM and CDR2 ANQGSEA. The junction had 5 bases not matched to a gene; V was cut back by 0 bases and J by 4 bases.